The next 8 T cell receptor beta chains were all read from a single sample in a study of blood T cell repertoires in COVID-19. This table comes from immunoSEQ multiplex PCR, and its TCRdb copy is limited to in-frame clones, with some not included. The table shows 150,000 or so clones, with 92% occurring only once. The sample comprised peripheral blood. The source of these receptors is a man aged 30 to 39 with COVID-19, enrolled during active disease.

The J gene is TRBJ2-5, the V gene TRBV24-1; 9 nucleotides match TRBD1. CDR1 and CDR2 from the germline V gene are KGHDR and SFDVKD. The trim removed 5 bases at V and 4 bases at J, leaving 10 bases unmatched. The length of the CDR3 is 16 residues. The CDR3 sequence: CATSGGGTGQGETQYF. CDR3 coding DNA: TGTGCCACCAGTGGGGGGGGGACAGGGCAAGGAGAGACCCAGTACTTC.

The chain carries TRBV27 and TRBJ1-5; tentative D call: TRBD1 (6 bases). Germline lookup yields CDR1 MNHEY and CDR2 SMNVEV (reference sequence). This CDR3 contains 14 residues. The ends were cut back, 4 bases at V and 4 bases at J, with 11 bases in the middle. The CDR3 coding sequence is TGTGCCAGCAGTTCGGACAGTCTAAATCAGCCCCAGCATTTT. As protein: CASSSDSLNQPQHF.

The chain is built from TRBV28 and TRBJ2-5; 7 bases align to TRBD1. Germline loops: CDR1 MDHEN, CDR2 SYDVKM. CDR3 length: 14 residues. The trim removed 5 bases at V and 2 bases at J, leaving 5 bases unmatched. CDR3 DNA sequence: TGTGCCAGCAGTGTCCGGGACAGTCAAGAGACCCAGTACTTC. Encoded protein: CASSVRDSQETQYF.

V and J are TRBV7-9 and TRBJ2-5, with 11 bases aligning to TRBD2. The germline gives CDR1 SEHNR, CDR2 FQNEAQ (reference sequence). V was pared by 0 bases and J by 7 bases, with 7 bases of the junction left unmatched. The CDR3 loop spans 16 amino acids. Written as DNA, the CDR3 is TGTGCCAGCAGCTTAGCTCCGACTAGCGGGGAGGGGACCCAGTACTTC. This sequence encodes CASSLAPTSGEGTQYF.

CDR3 nucleotides: TGTGCCAGCAGCAGTGGACCCGGTGCGGGCTATGGCTACACCTTC. It is translated as CASSSGPGAGYGYTF. This chain joins TRBV7-3 and TRBJ1-2; the D is unclear. The CDR3 length is 15 residues. Trimming removed 5 bases at V and 4 bases at J, with 17 bases between. Germline V gives CDR1 SGHTA, CDR2 FQGTGA.

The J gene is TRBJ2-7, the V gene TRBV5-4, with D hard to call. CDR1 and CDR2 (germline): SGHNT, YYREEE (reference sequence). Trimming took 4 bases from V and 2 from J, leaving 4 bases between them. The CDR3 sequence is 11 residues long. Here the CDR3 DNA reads TGTGCCAGCAGCCCCGCCTACGAGCAGTACTTC. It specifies CASSPAYEQYF.

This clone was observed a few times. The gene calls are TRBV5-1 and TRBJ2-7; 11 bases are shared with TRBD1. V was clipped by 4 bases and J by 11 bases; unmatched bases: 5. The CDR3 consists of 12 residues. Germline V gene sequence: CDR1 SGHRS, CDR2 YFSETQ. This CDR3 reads CASSNGQGAEYF. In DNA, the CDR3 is TGCGCCAGCAGCAACGGACAGGGGGCGGAGTACTTC.

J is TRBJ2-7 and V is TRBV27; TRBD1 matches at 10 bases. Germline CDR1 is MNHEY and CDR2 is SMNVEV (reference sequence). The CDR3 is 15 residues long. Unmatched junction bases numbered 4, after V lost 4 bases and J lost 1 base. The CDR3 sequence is CASSYRDRGSYEQYF. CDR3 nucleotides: TGTGCCAGCAGTTACCGGGACAGGGGTTCCTACGAGCAGTACTTC.